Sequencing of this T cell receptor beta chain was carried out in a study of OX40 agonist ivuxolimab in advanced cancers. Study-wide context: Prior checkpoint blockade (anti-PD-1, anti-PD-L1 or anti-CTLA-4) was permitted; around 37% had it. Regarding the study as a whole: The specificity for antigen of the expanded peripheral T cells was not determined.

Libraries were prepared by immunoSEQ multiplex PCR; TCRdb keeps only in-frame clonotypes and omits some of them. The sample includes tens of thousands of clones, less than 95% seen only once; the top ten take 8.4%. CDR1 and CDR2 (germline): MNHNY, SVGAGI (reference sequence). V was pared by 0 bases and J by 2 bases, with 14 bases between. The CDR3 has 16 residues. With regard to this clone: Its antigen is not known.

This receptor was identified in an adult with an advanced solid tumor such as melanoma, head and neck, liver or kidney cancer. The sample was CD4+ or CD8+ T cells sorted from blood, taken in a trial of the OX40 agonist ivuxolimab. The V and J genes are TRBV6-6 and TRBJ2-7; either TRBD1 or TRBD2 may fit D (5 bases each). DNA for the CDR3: TGTGCCAGCAGTTACTCATCCCGGGACGCTGCCTACGAGCAGTACTTC. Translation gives CASSYSSRDAAYEQYF.